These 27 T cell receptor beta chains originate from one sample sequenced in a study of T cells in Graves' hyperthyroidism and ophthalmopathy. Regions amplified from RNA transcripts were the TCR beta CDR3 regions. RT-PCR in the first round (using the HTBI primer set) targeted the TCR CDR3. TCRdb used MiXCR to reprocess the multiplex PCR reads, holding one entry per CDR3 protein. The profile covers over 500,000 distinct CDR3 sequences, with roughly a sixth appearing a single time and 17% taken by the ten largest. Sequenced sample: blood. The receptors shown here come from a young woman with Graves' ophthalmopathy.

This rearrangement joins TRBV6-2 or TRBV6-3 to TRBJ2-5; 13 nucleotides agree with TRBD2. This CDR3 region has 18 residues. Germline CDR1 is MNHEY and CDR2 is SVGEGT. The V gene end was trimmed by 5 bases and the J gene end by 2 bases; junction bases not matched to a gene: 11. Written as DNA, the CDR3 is TGTGCCAGCAGTAGGAGTTACGGACTAGCGGGAGAACAAGAGACCCAGTACTTC. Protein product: CASSRSYGLAGEQETQYF.

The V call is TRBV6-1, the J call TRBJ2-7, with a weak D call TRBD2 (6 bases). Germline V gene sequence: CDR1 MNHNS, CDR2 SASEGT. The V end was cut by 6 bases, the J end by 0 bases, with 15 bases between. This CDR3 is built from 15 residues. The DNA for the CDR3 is TGTGCCAGCAGCCGTTACGGAGGGAACTCCTACGAGCAGTACTTC. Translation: CASSRYGGNSYEQYF.

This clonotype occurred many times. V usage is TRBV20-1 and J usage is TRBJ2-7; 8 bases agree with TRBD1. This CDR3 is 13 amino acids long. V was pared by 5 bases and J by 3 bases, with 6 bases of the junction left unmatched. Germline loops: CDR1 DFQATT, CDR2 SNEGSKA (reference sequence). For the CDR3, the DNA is TGCAGTGCTTCAGGGGGCCTCAGCTACGAGCAGTACTTC. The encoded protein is CSASGGLSYEQYF.

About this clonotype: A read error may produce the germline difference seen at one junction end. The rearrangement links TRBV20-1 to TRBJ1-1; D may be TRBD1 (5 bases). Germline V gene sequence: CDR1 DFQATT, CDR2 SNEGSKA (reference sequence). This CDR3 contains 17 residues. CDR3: CSAGDTRVGGLNTEAFF. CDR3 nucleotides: TGCAGTGCTGGAGACACCAGGGTCGGGGGATTGAACACTGAAGCTTTCTTT.

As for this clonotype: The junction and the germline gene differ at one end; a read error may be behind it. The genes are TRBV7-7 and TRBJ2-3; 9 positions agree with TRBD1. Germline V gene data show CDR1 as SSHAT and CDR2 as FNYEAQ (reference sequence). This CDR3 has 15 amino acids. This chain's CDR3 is CASSLGTGGKDTQYF. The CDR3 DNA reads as TGTGCTAGCAGCTTAGGCACAGGGGGCAAAGATACGCAGTATTTT.

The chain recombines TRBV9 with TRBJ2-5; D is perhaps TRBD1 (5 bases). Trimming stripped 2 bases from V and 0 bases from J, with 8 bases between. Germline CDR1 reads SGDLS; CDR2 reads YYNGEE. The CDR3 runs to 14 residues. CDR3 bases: TGTGCCAGCAGCGTTTCAGGGTACCAAGAGACCCAGTACTTC. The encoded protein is CASSVSGYQETQYF.

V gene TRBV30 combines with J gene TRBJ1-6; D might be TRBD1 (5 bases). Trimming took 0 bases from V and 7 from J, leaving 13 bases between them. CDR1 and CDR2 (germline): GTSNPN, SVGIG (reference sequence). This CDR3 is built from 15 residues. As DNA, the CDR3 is TGTGCCTGGAGTGTACGGGACGCATTGAATTCACCCCTCCACTTT. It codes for CAWSVRDALNSPLHF.

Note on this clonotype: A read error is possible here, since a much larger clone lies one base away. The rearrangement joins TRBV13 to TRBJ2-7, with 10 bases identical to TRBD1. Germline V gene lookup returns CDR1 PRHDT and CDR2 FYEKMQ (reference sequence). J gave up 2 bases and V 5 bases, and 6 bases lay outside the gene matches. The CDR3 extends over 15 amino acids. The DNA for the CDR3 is TGTGCCAGCAGCGCCGCCGGGACAGGGGCCTACGAGCAGTACTTC. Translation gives CASSAAGTGAYEQYF.

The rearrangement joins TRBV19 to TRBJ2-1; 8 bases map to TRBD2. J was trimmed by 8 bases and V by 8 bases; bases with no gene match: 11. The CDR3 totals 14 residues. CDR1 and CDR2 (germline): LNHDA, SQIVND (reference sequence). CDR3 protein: CASQPAGDVDEQFF. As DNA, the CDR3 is TGTGCCAGTCAACCAGCGGGAGATGTGGATGAGCAGTTCTTC.

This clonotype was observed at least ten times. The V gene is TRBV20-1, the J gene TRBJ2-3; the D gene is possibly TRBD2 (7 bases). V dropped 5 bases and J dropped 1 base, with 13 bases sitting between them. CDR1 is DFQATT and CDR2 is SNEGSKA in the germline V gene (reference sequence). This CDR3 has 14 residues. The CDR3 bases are TGCAGTGCTCCTCCCGGGGGGCGCACAGATACGCAGTATTTT. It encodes CSAPPGGRTDTQYF.

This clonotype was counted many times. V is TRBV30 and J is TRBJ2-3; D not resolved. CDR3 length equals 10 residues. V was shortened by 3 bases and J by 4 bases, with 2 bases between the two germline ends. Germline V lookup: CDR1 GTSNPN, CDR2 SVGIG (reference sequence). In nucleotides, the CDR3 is TGTGCCTGGAGGGCAGATACGCAGTATTTT. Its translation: CAWRADTQYF.

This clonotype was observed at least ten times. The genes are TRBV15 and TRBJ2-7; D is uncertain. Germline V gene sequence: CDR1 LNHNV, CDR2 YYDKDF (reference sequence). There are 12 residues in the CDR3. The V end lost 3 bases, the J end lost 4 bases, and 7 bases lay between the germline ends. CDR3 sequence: CATSSLSYEQYF. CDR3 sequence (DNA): TGTGCCACCAGCAGCCTTTCATACGAGCAGTACTTC.

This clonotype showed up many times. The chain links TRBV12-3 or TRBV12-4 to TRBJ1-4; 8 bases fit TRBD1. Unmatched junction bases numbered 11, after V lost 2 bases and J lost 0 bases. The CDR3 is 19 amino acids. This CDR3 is CASSLSRDRILPTNEKLFF. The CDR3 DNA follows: TGTGCCAGCAGTTTATCCCGGGACAGGATACTTCCAACTAATGAAAAACTGTTTTTT.

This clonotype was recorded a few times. The CDR3 region has the DNA TGTGCCAGCAGCCAAGGTCCGGGACGGAGCTATGGCTACACCTTC. Encoded protein: CASSQGPGRSYGYTF. The chain is built from TRBV11-3 and TRBJ1-2; D may be TRBD1 (5 bases). V was trimmed by 5 bases and J by 4 bases, leaving 17 bases between them. CDR1 is SGHNT, CDR2 YENEEA, per germline. The CDR3 length is 15 residues. The complete variable domain, with remaining parts taken from reference TRBV11-3 and TRBJ1-2, reads EAGVVQSPRYKIIEKKQPVAFWCNPISGHNTLYWYLQNLGQGPELLIRYENEEAVDDSQLPKDRFSAERLKGVDSTLKIQPAELGDSAVYLCASSQGPGRSYGYTFGSGTRLTVV.

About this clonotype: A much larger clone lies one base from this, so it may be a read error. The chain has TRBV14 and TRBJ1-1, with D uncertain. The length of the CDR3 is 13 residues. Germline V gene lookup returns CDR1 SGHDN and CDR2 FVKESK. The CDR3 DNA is TGTGCCAGCAGCCAACAGCCGAACATTGAAGCTTTCTTT. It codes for CASSQQPNIEAFF.

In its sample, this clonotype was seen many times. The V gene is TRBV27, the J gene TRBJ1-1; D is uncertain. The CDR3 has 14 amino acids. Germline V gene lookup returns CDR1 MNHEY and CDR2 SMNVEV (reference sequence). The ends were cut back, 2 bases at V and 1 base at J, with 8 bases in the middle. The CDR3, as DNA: TGTGCCAGCAGTTTAACCATCTCGAACACTGAAGCTTTCTTT. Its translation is CASSLTISNTEAFF.

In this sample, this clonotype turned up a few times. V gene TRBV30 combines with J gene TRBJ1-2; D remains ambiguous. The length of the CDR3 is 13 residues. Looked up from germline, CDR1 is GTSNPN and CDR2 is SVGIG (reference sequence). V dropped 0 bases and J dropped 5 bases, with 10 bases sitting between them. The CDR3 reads CAWSVAGGYGYTF. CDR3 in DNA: TGTGCCTGGAGTGTGGCAGGCGGATATGGCTACACCTTC.

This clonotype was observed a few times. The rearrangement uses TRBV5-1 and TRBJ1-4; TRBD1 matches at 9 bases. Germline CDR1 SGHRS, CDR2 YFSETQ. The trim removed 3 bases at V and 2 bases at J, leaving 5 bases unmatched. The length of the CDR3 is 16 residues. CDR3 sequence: CASSWLGQGTNEKLFF. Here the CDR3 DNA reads TGCGCCAGCAGCTGGTTAGGACAGGGGACTAATGAAAAACTGTTTTTT.

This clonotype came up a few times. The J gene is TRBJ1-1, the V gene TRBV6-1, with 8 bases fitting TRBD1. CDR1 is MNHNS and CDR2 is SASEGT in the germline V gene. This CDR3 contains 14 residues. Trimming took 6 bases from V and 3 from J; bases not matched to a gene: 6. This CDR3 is CASRRQGLDTEAFF. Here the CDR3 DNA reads TGTGCCAGCAGAAGACAGGGGCTGGACACTGAAGCTTTCTTT.

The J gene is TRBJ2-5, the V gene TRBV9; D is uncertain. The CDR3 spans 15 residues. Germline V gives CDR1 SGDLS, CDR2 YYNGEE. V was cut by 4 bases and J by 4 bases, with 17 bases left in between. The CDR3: CASSPSIWGGETQYF. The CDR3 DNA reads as TGTGCCAGCAGCCCCTCTATTTGGGGTGGAGAGACCCAGTACTTC.

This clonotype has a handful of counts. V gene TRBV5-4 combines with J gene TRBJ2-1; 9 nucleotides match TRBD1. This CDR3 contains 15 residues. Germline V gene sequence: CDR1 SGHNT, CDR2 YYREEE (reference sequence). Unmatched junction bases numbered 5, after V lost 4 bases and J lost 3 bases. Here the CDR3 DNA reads TGTGCCAGCAGCCCCCCGGACAGGGGCTACAATGAGCAGTTCTTC. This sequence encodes CASSPPDRGYNEQFF.

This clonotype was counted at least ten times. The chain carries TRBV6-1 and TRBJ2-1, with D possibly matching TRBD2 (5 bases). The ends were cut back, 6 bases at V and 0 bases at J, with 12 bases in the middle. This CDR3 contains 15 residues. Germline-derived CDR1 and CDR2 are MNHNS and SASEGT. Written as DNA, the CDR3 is TGTGCCAGCAGCCGGGGTAAAAGCTCCTACAATGAGCAGTTCTTC. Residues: CASSRGKSSYNEQFF.

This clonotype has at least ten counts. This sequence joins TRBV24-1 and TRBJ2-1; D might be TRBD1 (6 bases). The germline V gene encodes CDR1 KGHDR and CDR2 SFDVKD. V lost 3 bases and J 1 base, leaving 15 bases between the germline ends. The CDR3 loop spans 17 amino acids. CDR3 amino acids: CATSDDRTAGSYNEQFF. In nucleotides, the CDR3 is TGTGCCACCAGTGATGACCGGACAGCTGGGTCCTACAATGAGCAGTTCTTC.

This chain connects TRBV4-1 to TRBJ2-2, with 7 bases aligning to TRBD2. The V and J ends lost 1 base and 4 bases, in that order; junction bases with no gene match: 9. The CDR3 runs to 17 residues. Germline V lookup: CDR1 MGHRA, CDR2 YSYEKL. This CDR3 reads CASSQVFRDYTTGELFF. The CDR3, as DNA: TGCGCCAGCAGCCAAGTCTTCCGGGACTATACCACCGGGGAGCTGTTTTTT.

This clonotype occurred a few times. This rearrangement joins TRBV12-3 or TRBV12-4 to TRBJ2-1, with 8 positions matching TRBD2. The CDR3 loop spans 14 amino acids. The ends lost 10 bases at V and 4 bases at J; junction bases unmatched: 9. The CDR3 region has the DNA TGTGCCACCGAGGAGAGCGGGGGATACAATGAGCAGTTCTTC. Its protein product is CATEESGGYNEQFF.

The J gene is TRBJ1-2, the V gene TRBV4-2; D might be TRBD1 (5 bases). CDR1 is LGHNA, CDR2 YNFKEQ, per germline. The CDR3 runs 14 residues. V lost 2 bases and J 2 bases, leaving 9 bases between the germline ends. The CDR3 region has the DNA TGTGCCAGCAGCCAACAGACAGAAAACTATGGCTACACCTTC. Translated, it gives CASSQQTENYGYTF.

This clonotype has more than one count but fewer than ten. The CDR3 here is CASSNPGQGKYTF. CDR3 DNA: TGTGCCAGCAGTAACCCGGGACAGGGGAAATACACCTTC. This chain connects TRBV6-2 or TRBV6-3 to TRBJ1-2; 10 bases line up with TRBD1. The J segment lost 11 bases and the V segment lost 5 bases, leaving 8 bases of the junction unmatched. The CDR3 sequence is 13 residues long. Germline V gene sequence: CDR1 MNHEY, CDR2 SVGEGT.